The rows below give T cell receptor beta chains drawn from one sample of a study of T cells in narcolepsy. Method: immunoSEQ multiplex PCR; TCRdb's copy keeps in-frame clones and lacks some. The repertoire holds about 30,000 clones, with roughly 77% as singletons. The sequenced sample consisted of CD45RA- memory CD4+ T cells from PBMCs. Source of these receptors: a human donor with narcolepsy. Each CDR3 is given with its conserved first and last residue. Each record gives: J gene, D gene, V gene, clone size, CDR3 length, CDR3 protein, CDR3 DNA. The D gene is left open where the match is weak. Not all rows give a size; the values are once, few, many and, for expanded clones, a class.

TRBJ1-1,NA,TRBV7-3,NA,13,CASSLGANTEAFF,TGTGCCAGCAGCTTAGGGGCGAACACTGAAGCTTTCTTT
TRBJ1-2,TRBD1,TRBV30,NA,13,CASEFRGNYGYTF,TGTGCCTCCGAATTCAGGGGGAACTATGGCTACACCTTC
TRBJ1-2,NA,TRBV25-1,NA,15,CASSPNSGTFYGYTF,TGTGCCAGCAGTCCAAATTCCGGGACTTTTTATGGCTACACCTTC
TRBJ1-2,NA,TRBV6-6,NA,14,CASSYAQSNYGYTF,TGTGCCAGCAGTTACGCCCAATCTAACTATGGCTACACCTTC
TRBJ1-1,NA,TRBV28,few,15,CASSSSDRRGNEAFF,TGTGCCAGCAGTTCTTCTGATCGGCGTGGGAATGAAGCTTTCTTT
TRBJ1-5,NA,TRBV30,NA,13,CAWRPDSNQPQHF,TGTGCCTGGAGGCCGGACAGCAATCAGCCCCAGCATTTT
TRBJ2-5,TRBD1,TRBV6-5,NA,14,CASSLGRGRETQYF,TGTGCCAGCAGTTTGGGCAGGGGGCGAGAGACCCAGTACTTC
TRBJ2-5,TRBD2,TRBV27,NA,14,CASSMTSGRETQYF,TGTGCCAGCAGTATGACTAGCGGGAGAGAGACCCAGTACTTC
TRBJ1-4,NA,TRBV20-1,NA,11,CSRVINEKLFF,TGCAGTAGAGTAATCAATGAAAAACTGTTTTTT
TRBJ2-7,NA,TRBV21-1,once,19,CASSKGTSGISLSAYEQYF,TGTGCCAGCAGCAAGGGCACTAGCGGGATCAGCCTATCGGCCTACGAGCAGTACTTC
TRBJ1-3,NA,TRBV19,few,13,CASTRGAGNTIYF,TGTGCCAGTACCCGAGGGGCTGGAAACACCATATATTTT
TRBJ2-7,TRBD2,TRBV5-4,NA,14,CASSSTGTNYEQYF,TGTGCCAGCAGCTCCACCGGGACTAACTACGAGCAGTACTTC
TRBJ2-1,NA,TRBV9,NA,12,CASSVGLCEQFF,TGTGCCAGCAGCGTAGGGTTGTGCGAGCAGTTCTTC
TRBJ2-5,TRBD1,TRBV7-2,NA,15,CASSLVDRGGETQYF,TGTGCCAGCAGCTTAGTCGACAGGGGGGGAGAGACCCAGTACTTC
TRBJ1-6,TRBD1,TRBV7-8,NA,15,CASSARGQGFSPLHF,TGTGCCAGCAGCGCCCGGGGACAGGGGTTTTCACCCCTCCACTTT
TRBJ1-5,NA,TRBV28,NA,15,CASSLDGNWNQPQHF,TGTGCCAGCAGCCTAGACGGGAACTGGAATCAGCCCCAGCATTTT
TRBJ1-1,TRBD1,TRBV7-3,NA,13,CASAGGANTEAFF,TGTGCCAGCGCAGGGGGCGCGAACACTGAAGCTTTCTTT
TRBJ2-7,NA,TRBV7-2,NA,14,CASSPHAGSYEQYF,TGTGCCAGCAGCCCACACGCGGGATCCTACGAGCAGTACTTC